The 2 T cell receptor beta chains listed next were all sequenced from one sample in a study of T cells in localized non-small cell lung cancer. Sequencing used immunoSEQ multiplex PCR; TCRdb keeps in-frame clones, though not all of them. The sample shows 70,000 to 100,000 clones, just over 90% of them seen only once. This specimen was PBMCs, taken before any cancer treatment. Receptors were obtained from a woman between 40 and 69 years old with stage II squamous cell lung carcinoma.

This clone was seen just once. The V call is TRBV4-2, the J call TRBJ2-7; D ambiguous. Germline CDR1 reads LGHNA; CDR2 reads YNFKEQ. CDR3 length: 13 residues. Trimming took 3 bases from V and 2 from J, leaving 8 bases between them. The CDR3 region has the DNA TGTGCCAGCAGCCAGGCCAATACCTACGAGCAGTACTTC. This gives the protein CASSQANTYEQYF.

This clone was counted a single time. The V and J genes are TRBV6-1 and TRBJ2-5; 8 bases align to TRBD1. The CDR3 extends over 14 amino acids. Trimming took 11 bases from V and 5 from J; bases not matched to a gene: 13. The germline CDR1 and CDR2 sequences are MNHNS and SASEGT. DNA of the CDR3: TGTGCCGTGGCGACAGGGGCCTTCGTGGAGACCCAGTACTTC. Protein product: CAVATGAFVETQYF.